The T cell receptor beta chain described here comes from a study of blood T cells in healthy people across ages. Caucasian, healthy and from Russia, the donors were aged between 6 and 90. This clonotype was observed a few times. Trimming left V 2 bases short and J 6 bases short, with 13 bases between. From germline, CDR1 is MNHEY and CDR2 SMNVEV (reference sequence). The CDR3 loop spans 15 amino acids. Together with a sample-barcoded 5' primer, a J-beta primer mix was included in a second PCR lasting roughly 6 to 12 cycles. A 12-random-nucleotide template-switch adaptor tagged each cDNA molecule. TCRdb reprocessed the 5' RACE reads via MiXCR and lists one record per CDR3 protein. Of around 520,000 distinct CDR3 sequences listed, 27% are singletons. The same specimen was also included in a second study, on T cells of mothers and their children. From that second work: The donor cohort consisted of three healthy Caucasian mothers and their six children.

The sample comprised blood. This clonotype was obtained from a boy aged 2 to 10 in good health. This chain uses TRBV27 with TRBJ2-2; no clear D. The CDR3 loop reads CASSLPGPVPGELFF. As DNA, the CDR3 is TGTGCCAGCAGTTTACCGGGCCCTGTGCCCGGGGAGCTGTTTTTT.